This TCR beta chain was identified during a study of blood T cell repertoires in COVID-19. This CDR3 spans 13 amino acids. The germline V and J ends were trimmed by 5 bases and 3 bases, with 11 bases remaining between them. Germline V gives CDR1 SGHTA, CDR2 FQGTGA. In the original analysis: Amplification from reference gene primers served as the basis for estimated nucleated cell counts. The data were produced by immunoSEQ multiplex PCR, yet TCRdb's version contains in-frame clones alone and is incomplete. V, J and clone size are those of that table, while D and trimming were read from the DNA. The sample yields approximately 320,000 clones, 87% seen once. In assigning cohorts, the study relied on participant-reported clinical history. Cohort 3 recovered donors had two negative PCRs, clearance, or symptom resolution.

This receptor was taken from a woman in her late teens or twenties who had recovered from COVID-19. The chain joins TRBV7-3 to TRBJ2-7; D is perhaps TRBD1 (5 bases). The specimen sequenced was PBMCs or T cells enriched from blood (not recorded which). CDR3 region: CASSQGLNYEQYF. Written as DNA, the CDR3 is TGTGCCAGCAGCCAGGGATTAAACTACGAGCAGTACTTC.